This TCR beta chain was recovered during a study of breast tumors, draining lymph nodes, adjacent tissues. In this sample, this clonotype turned up a few times. The germline gene is not matched at one end of the junction; a read error may be the cause. Germline CDR1 MRHNA, CDR2 SNTAGT. The CDR3 runs to 15 residues. The lymph nodes were axillary draining lymph nodes from breast cancer patients. TCRdb recomputed calls from the multiplex PCR reads with MiXCR, one row per CDR3 protein. The repertoire holds approximately 210,000 distinct CDR3 sequences, with 30% to 35% as singletons. Source material: axillary lymph node tissue. The TCR sequence derives from a female donor with breast cancer. Some clones in this sample may be carry-over from other donors' samples. This chain uses TRBV6-4 with TRBJ2-3; no definite D call. In nucleotides, the CDR3 is TGTGCCAGCAGTCACTCCGGGTTCTGGACAGATACGCAGTATTTT. It encodes CASSHSGFWTDTQYF.